The T cell receptor beta chain under discussion was sequenced for a study of cytomegalovirus exposure and HLA in healthy donors. The V and J ends lost 3 bases and 4 bases, in that order; junction bases with no gene match: 16. This CDR3 spans 19 amino acids. Looked up from germline, CDR1 is SGDLS and CDR2 is YYNGEE. A multiplex PCR was run with 60 Vbeta primers and 13 Jbeta primers. Sequenced by immunoSEQ multiplex PCR; TCRdb stores in-frame clones only, minus some. The table lists about 130,000 clones. Points on this clone: The antigen is not known.

Study-wide findings and caveats: Other equally common chains were less clonally expanded than HLA-associated TCR beta chains, a later analysis showed. A later analysis reported that several of the most significant clusters appeared to be linked to common viral pathogens, among them Epstein-Barr virus. In an earlier analysis, about 87% or about 30%: the productive usage of most TCR beta V segments.

Sample: PBMCs. This TCR was sampled from a woman between 40 and 50 years old in good health and CMV-seropositive. The V call is TRBV9, the J call TRBJ2-6; 7 bases agree with TRBD1. CDR3 loop: CASSALRQGTSSGANVLTF. CDR3 DNA sequence: TGTGCCAGCAGCGCCCTAAGACAGGGAACCTCTTCAGGGGCCAACGTCCTGACTTTC.